A selection of T cell receptor beta chains follows, all from one sample in a study of blood T cells in healthy people across ages. TCRdb re-derived calls from the 5' RACE reads in MiXCR, one entry per CDR3 protein. The table has about 570,000 distinct CDR3 sequences, over 25% seen once; the top ten hold over 3.5%. These data also featured in a second study, about T cells of mothers and their children.

Input material: blood. The receptors were gathered from a boy younger than 10 in good health. Both conserved end residues are part of each CDR3. A D gene is named only where the DNA matches it firmly. Clone size is not always given. Where it is, it says once, few, many or a class for expanded clones.

d_call,j_call,v_call,clone_size,cdr3_aa,cdr3_nt
TRBD1,TRBJ1-2,TRBV24-1,few,CATLTVGQPNYGYTF,TGTGCCACCCTGACGGTGGGACAGCCGAACTATGGCTACACCTTC
-,TRBJ1-1,TRBV12-3/TRBV12-4,-,CASSPNVMNTEAFF,TGTGCCAGCAGTCCCAACGTAATGAACACTGAAGCTTTCTTT
-,TRBJ2-1,TRBV7-9,-,CASSFERNNEQFF,TGTGCCAGCAGCTTTGAGCGGAACAATGAGCAGTTCTTC
TRBD2,TRBJ2-3,TRBV9,few,CASSAGLPGDTQYF,TGTGCCAGCAGCGCGGGACTACCCGGAGATACGCAGTATTTT
TRBD2,TRBJ2-1,TRBV9,-,CASSASGIGYNEQFF,TGTGCCAGCAGTGCTAGCGGGATAGGCTACAATGAGCAGTTCTTC
-,TRBJ2-5,TRBV12-3/TRBV12-4,-,CASSLRERETQYF,TGTGCCAGCAGTTTACGGGAGAGAGAGACCCAGTACTTC
-,TRBJ1-4,TRBV7-2,-,CASSPRYLNEKLFF,TGTGCCAGCAGCCCCAGATACCTTAATGAAAAACTGTTTTTT
TRBD1,TRBJ1-1,TRBV30,-,CAWGRDRVTEAFF,TGTGCCTGGGGTAGAGACAGGGTCACTGAAGCTTTCTTT
-,TRBJ2-7,TRBV2,-,CASIERDSVYEQYF,TGTGCCAGCATTGAACGGGACTCCGTTTACGAGCAGTACTTC
-,TRBJ1-1,TRBV27,-,CASSLLTGKNTEAFF,TGTGCCAGCAGTTTATTAACAGGGAAGAACACTGAAGCTTTCTTT
TRBD1,TRBJ1-1,TRBV20-1,-,CSANRGRAAEAFF,TGCAGTGCAAATAGGGGGCGGGCGGCTGAAGCTTTCTTT
-,TRBJ2-4,TRBV12-3/TRBV12-4,few,CASSPRERSKNIQYF,TGTGCCAGCAGTCCCCGAGAAAGGTCCAAAAACATTCAGTACTTC
-,TRBJ1-4,TRBV10-2,many,CASTRGVEEKLFF,TGCGCCAGCACCAGGGGAGTGGAGGAAAAACTGTTTTTT
TRBD1,TRBJ2-5,TRBV19,-,CASSMVTGGPQETQYF,TGTGCCAGTAGTATGGTGACAGGGGGCCCCCAAGAGACCCAGTACTTC
TRBD1,TRBJ2-2,TRBV19,-,CATASDRANTGELFF,TGTGCCACCGCATCGGACAGGGCGAACACCGGGGAGCTGTTTTTT